A single sample gave rise to the 20 T cell receptor beta chains below, sequenced in a study of beta chain features in type 1 diabetes. Their antigens remain unidentified. Study observations and caveats: All four CD4+ subsets from Type 1 diabetes patients carried moderately but significantly shorter TCRB CDR3s.

Of the isolated RNA, all was reverse transcribed, and so the sequenced material was expressed TCRB transcripts. This table comes from immunoSEQ multiplex PCR, and its TCRdb copy is limited to in-frame clones, with some not included. The top ten clones hold 0.095% to 0.15% of a sample with about 650,000 clones, 9.5% to 15% of them seen once. The sample consisted of naive CD4+ T cells from blood. The receptor source for this set is a man aged 30 to 45 with type 1 diabetes.

The gene calls are TRBV29-1 and TRBJ1-1, with D maybe TRBD1 (5 bases). The V end was cut by 5 bases, the J end by 9 bases, with 16 bases between. The CDR3 totals 12 residues. CDR1 SQVTM and CDR2 ANQGSEA come from the germline V gene. Here the CDR3 reads CSVWDWPLKAFF. The CDR3 nucleotides read TGCAGCGTTTGGGACTGGCCCTTAAAAGCTTTCTTT.

The CDR3 DNA reads as TGTGCCAGCAGTACTGGGACAGGGAGCACAGATACGCAGTATTTT. It specifies CASSTGTGSTDTQYF. The V call is TRBV6-5, the J call TRBJ2-3, with TRBD1 matching 9 bases. This CDR3 is 15 amino acids long. From germline, CDR1 is MNHEY and CDR2 SVGAGI. V lost 5 bases to trimming and J lost 0 bases; unmatched junction nucleotides: 3.

The chain is built from TRBV5-1 and TRBJ1-4; D perhaps matches TRBD1 (5 bases). CDR1 SGHRS and CDR2 YFSETQ come from the germline V gene. This CDR3 is 17 amino acids long. V lost 5 bases and J 0 bases, leaving 17 bases between the germline ends. The CDR3 DNA follows: TGCGCCAGCAGGGTAGGGACTCTGAGTGCAACTAATGAAAAACTGTTTTTT. This gives the protein CASRVGTLSATNEKLFF. Together with reference TRBV5-1 and TRBJ1-4, the CDR3 gives the full variable domain: KAGVTQTPRYLIKTRGQQVTLSCSPISGHRSVSWYQQTPGQGLQFLFEYFSETQRNKGNFPGRFSGRQFSNSRSEMNVSTLELGDSALYLCASRVGTLSATNEKLFFGSGTQLSVL.

The table lists this clone with a few counts. The chain employs TRBV18 and TRBJ2-1; TRBD1 aligns across 9 bases. Germline CDR1 is KGHSH and CDR2 is LQKENI. V dropped 3 bases and J dropped 2; count of bases not matched to a gene: 11. The CDR3 contains 18 residues. CDR3 sequence: CASSPSVPGQGTYNEQFF. Written as DNA, the CDR3 is TGTGCCAGCTCACCGTCTGTGCCGGGACAGGGAACCTACAATGAGCAGTTCTTC. The full variable domain, rest sourced from reference TRBV18 and TRBJ2-1, is NAGVMQNPRHLVRRRGQEARLRCSPMKGHSHVYWYRQLPEEGLKFMVYLQKENIIDESGMPKERFSAEFPKEGPSILRIQQVVRGDSAAYFCASSPSVPGQGTYNEQFFGPGTRLTVL.

The V call is TRBV5-1, the J call TRBJ2-7, with TRBD2 matching 10 bases. Germline loops: CDR1 SGHRS, CDR2 YFSETQ. The CDR3 runs 15 residues. After removal of 3 bases from V and 2 bases from J, the junction contained 5 bases not matched to a gene. This CDR3 is CASSSDGLAAYEQYF. In DNA, the CDR3 is TGCGCCAGCAGCTCGGATGGACTAGCGGCCTACGAGCAGTACTTC.

The CDR3 region has the DNA TGTGCCAGCAGCCCGTCTTCTAATTCACCCCTCCACTTT. Translation gives CASSPSSNSPLHF. The rearrangement uses TRBV16 and TRBJ1-6, with D unclear. CDR1 is KGHSY and CDR2 is FQNENV in the germline V gene. Trimming took off 4 bases at V and 6 bases at J, with 7 bases between the two ends. This CDR3 has 13 amino acids. The full variable domain, its missing parts supplied by reference TRBV16 and TRBJ1-6, is GEEVAQTPKHLVRGEGQKAKLYCAPIKGHSYVFWYQQVLKNEFKFLISFQNENVFDETGMPKERFSAKCLPNSPCSLEIQATKLEDSAVYFCASSPSSNSPLHFGNGTRLTVT.

This clone was counted only a few times. The rearrangement joins TRBV9 to TRBJ2-3; D gene uncertain. From germline, CDR1 is SGDLS and CDR2 YYNGEE. The V gene lost 0 bases and the J gene lost 5 bases, with 7 bases spanning the gap. This CDR3 is built from 13 residues. CDR3 residues: CASSVAGLDTQYF. CDR3 coding DNA: TGTGCCAGCAGCGTAGCCGGGTTAGATACGCAGTATTTT.

This clone was seen a few times. The rearrangement joins TRBV6-4 to TRBJ2-2; no clear D gene. The CDR3 has 14 amino acids. V was pared by 7 bases and J by 6 bases, with 15 bases between. From germline, CDR1 is MRHNA and CDR2 SNTAGT. CDR3 DNA sequence: TGTGCCAGCATGATCAATTGGGGTTCCGGGGAGCTGTTTTTT. It encodes CASMINWGSGELFF.

The chain links TRBV7-2 to TRBJ2-7; D gene uncertain. The CDR3 loop spans 14 amino acids. The ends were cut back, 4 bases at V and 0 bases at J, with 10 bases in the middle. Germline V CDR1 and CDR2: SGHTA, FQGNSA. The CDR3 here is CASSYTVSSYEQYF. CDR3 nucleotide sequence: TGTGCCAGCAGCTATACAGTGAGCTCCTACGAGCAGTACTTC.

The V gene is TRBV5-1, the J gene TRBJ1-2; D unresolved. In germline, CDR1 is SGHRS, CDR2 YFSETQ. The CDR3 is made up of 15 amino acids. With 5 bases removed from V and 0 bases from J, the gap between germline ends came to 14 bases. The CDR3 is CASSSGLDSNYGYTF. The CDR3 nucleotides are TGCGCCAGCAGTTCTGGGTTGGATTCTAACTATGGCTACACCTTC.

The chain has TRBV19 and TRBJ2-2, with 11 bases fitting TRBD2. The V segment lost 7 bases and the J segment 6 bases; nucleotides outside the gene matches: 7. Germline CDR1 and CDR2: LNHDA and SQIVND (reference sequence). CDR3 length: 15 amino acids. CDR3 protein: CASNPGSGGAGELFF. The DNA of the CDR3 is TGTGCCAGTAACCCGGGTAGCGGGGGGGCCGGGGAGCTGTTTTTT.

The table lists this clone with a few counts. The rearrangement links TRBV11-2 to TRBJ2-5; 11 positions match TRBD1. Germline trimming cut 4 bases from V and 7 bases from J; bases unmatched to any gene: 8. Germline loops: CDR1 SGHAT, CDR2 FQNNGV. This CDR3 spans 15 amino acids. The CDR3 loop reads CASSSIPGTGGTQYF. The CDR3 DNA follows: TGTGCCAGCAGCTCAATCCCCGGGACAGGGGGGACCCAGTACTTC.

The CDR3 DNA sequence: TGCAGCGTTGTAGACACAAACTCTGGAAACACCATATATTTT. Translated, it gives CSVVDTNSGNTIYF. The V call is TRBV29-1, the J call TRBJ1-3, with D unresolved. Germline V lookup: CDR1 SQVTM, CDR2 ANQGSEA. Trimming pared 4 bases from V and 0 bases from J, leaving 10 bases between. This CDR3 is built from 14 residues.

This clone was detected many times. The chain carries TRBV11-2 and TRBJ2-7, with TRBD1 identical over 7 bases. Germline V gene data show CDR1 as SGHAT and CDR2 as FQNNGV. V dropped 5 bases and J dropped 4; count of bases not matched to a gene: 5. The CDR3 spans 13 residues. CDR3 region: CASSRDREYEQYF. For the CDR3, the DNA is TGTGCCAGCAGCCGAGACAGGGAGTACGAGCAGTACTTC.

This clone was counted only a few times. The chain is built from TRBV29-1 and TRBJ1-5; D is possibly TRBD1 (5 bases). V dropped 3 bases and J dropped 7 bases, with 13 bases sitting between them. This CDR3 is built from 13 residues. The germline CDR1 and CDR2 sequences are SQVTM and ANQGSEA. The CDR3 spells CSVEAGTGQPQHF. In DNA form, the CDR3 reads TGCAGCGTTGAGGCCGGGACGGGGCAGCCCCAGCATTTT. Full variable domain (outside the CDR3, taken from reference TRBV29-1 and TRBJ1-5): SAVISQKPSRDICQRGTSLTIQCQVDSQVTMMFWYRQQPGQSLTLIATANQGSEATYESGFVIDKFPISRPNLTFSTLTVSNMSPEDSSIYLCSVEAGTGQPQHFGDGTRLSIL.

The rearrangement links TRBV5-4 to TRBJ2-4, with 7 positions matching TRBD1. The CDR3 extends over 17 amino acids. The V and J ends lost 3 bases and 0 bases, in that order; junction bases with no gene match: 9. CDR1 SGHNT and CDR2 YYREEE come from the germline V gene (reference sequence). CDR3 bases: TGTGCCAGCAGCTCCTCGGGACAGTCGCTAGCCAAAAACATTCAGTACTTC. It is translated as CASSSSGQSLAKNIQYF.

DNA for the CDR3: TGCGCCAGCAGCCCCTACCGGACGGGGAATGAAAAACTGTTTTTT. It specifies CASSPYRTGNEKLFF. The chain is built from TRBV4-3 and TRBJ1-4; D not resolved. The V and J ends lost 4 bases and 5 bases respectively, with 14 bases between them. Germline loops: CDR1 LGHNA, CDR2 YSLEER. CDR3 length: 15 amino acids.

This clone was seen a few times. The J gene is TRBJ2-2, the V gene TRBV7-8; D call uncertain. Germline V gene sequence: CDR1 SGHVS, CDR2 FQNEAQ. The CDR3 covers 13 residues. Trimming removed 1 base from V and 9 bases from J, with 9 bases in between. CDR3: CASSLDLPRELFF. DNA of the CDR3: TGTGCCAGCAGCTTAGATTTACCAAGGGAGCTGTTTTTT.

The genes are TRBV5-4 and TRBJ2-1; D may be TRBD2 (6 bases). With 1 base removed from V and 4 bases from J, the gap between germline ends came to 15 bases. The CDR3 length is 16 residues. Germline V gene sequence: CDR1 SGHNT, CDR2 YYREEE (reference sequence). This CDR3 is CASSLNGRSGYNEQFF. DNA for the CDR3: TGTGCCAGCAGCTTGAACGGGAGAAGTGGATACAATGAGCAGTTCTTC.

The rearrangement links TRBV5-5 to TRBJ1-6; D is unresolved. Germline V lookup: CDR1 SGHKS, CDR2 YYEKEE (reference sequence). This CDR3 has 16 residues. The V and J ends lost 1 base and 0 bases respectively, with 8 bases between them. The CDR3 DNA reads as TGTGCCAGCAGCTTGATAGCGAGCTCCTATAATTCACCCCTCCACTTT. It specifies CASSLIASSYNSPLHF.